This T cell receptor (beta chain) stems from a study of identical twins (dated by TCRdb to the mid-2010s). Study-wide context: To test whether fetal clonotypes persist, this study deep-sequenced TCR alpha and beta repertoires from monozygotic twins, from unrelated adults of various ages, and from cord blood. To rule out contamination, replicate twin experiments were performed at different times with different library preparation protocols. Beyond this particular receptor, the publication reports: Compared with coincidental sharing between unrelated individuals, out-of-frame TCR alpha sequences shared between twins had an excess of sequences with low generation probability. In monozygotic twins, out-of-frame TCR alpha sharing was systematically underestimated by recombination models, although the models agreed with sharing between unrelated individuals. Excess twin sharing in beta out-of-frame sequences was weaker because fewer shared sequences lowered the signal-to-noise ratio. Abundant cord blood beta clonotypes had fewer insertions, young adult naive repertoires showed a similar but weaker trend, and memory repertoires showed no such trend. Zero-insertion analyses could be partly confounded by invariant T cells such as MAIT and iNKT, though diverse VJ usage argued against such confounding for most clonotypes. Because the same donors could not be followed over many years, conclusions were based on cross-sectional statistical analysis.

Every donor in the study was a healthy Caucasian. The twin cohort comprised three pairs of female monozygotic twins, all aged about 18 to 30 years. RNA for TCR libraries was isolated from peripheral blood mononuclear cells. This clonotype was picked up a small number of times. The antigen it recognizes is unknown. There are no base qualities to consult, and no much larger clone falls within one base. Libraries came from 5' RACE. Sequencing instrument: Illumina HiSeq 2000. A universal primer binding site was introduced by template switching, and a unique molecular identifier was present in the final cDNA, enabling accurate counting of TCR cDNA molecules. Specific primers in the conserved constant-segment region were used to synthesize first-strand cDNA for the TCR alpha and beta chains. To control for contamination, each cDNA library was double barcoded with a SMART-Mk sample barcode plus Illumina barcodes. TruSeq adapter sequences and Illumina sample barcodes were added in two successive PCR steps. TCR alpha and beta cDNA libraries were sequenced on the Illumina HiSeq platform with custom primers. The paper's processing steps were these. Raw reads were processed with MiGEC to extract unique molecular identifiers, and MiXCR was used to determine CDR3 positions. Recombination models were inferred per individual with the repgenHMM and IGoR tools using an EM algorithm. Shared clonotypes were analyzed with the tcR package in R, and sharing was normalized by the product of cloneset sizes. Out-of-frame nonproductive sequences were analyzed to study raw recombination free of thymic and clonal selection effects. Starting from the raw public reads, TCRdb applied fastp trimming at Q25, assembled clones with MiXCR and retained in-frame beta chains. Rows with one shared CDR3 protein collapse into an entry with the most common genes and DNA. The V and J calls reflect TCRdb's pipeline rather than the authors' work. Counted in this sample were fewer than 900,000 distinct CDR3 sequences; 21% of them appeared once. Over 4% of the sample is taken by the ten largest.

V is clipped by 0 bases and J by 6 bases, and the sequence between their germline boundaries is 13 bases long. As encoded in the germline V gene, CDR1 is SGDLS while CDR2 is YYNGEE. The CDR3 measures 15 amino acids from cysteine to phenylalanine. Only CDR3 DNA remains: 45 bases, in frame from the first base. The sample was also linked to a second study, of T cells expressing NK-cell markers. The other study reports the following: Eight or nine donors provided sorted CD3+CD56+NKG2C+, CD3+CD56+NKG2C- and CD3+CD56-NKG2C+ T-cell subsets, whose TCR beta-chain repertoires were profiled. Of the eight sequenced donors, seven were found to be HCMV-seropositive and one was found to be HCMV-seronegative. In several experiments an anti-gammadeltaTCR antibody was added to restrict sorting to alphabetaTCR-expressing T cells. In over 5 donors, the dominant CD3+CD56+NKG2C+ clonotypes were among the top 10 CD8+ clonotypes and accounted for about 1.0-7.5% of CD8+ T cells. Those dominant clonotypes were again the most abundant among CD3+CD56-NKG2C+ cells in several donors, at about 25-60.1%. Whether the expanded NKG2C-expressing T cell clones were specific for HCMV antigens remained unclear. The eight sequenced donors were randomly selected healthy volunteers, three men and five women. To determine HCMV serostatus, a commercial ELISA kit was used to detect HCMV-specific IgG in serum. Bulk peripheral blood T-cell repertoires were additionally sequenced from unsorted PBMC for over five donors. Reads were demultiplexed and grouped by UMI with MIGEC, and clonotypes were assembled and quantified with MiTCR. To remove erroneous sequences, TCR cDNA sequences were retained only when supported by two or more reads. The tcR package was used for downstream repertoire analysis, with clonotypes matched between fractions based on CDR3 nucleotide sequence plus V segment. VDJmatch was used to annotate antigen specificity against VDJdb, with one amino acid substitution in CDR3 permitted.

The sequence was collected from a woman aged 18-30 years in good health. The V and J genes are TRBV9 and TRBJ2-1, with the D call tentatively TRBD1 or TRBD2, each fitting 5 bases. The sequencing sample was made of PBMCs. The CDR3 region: CASSVEGTQGNEQFF. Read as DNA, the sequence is TGTGCCAGCAGCGTAGAAGGGACCCAGGGCAATGAGCAGTTCTTC.